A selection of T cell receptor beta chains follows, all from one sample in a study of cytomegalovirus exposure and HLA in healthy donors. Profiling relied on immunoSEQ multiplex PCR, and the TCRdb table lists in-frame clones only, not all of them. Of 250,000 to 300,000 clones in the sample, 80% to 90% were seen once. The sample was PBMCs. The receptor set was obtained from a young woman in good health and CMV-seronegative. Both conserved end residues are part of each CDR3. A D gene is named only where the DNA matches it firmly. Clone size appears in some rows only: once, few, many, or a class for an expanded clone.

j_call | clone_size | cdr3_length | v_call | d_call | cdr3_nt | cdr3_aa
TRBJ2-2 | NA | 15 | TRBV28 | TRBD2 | TGTGCCAGCAGGGTTAGCGGGGTCGGAGCCGGGGAGCTGTTTTTT | CASRVSGVGAGELFF
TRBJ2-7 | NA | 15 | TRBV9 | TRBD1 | TGTGCCAGCAGCGTTTCCGGGACAGGGGTATCCGAGCAGTACTTC | CASSVSGTGVSEQYF
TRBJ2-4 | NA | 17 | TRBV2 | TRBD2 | TGTGCCAGCAGTGTAGGACTAGCGGGAGTGTCCAGAAACATTCAGTACTTC | CASSVGLAGVSRNIQYF
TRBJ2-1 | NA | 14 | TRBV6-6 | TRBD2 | TGTGCCAGCATGGGCGGGAGGCGATACAATGAGCAGTTCTTC | CASMGGRRYNEQFF
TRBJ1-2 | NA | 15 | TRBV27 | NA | TGTGCCAGCAGCCCAACAGGGCCAGGGGACTATGGCTACACCTTC | CASSPTGPGDYGYTF
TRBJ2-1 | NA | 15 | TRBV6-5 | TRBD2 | TGTGCCAGCAGCCGTACTAGCGGGAGCTACAATGAGCAGTTCTTC | CASSRTSGSYNEQFF
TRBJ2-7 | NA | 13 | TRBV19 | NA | TGTGCCAGTAGTATAGGGCCCACCTACGAGCAGTACTTC | CASSIGPTYEQYF
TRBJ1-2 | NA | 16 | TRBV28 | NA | TGTGCCAGCAGTTTAGCGAGGGCTTCGGTGTCCTATGGCTACACCTTC | CASSLARASVSYGYTF
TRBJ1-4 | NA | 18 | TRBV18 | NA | TGTGCCAGCTCACCCTTCGTAATGCAGGCAGCAACTAATGAAAAACTGTTTTTT | CASSPFVMQAATNEKLFF
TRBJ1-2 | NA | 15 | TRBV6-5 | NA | TGTGCCAGCAGTTCCACTACGGGGGGGGGCTCTGGCTACACCTTC | CASSSTTGGGSGYTF
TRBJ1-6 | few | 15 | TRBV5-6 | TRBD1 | TGTGCCAGCAGCTTGGGGCCAGGGGGCAATTCACCCCTCCACTTT | CASSLGPGGNSPLHF
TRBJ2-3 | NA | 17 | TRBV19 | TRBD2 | TGTGCCAGTAATTATAGAGGGGCGGGAGGGAAACCAGATACGCAGTATTTT | CASNYRGAGGKPDTQYF